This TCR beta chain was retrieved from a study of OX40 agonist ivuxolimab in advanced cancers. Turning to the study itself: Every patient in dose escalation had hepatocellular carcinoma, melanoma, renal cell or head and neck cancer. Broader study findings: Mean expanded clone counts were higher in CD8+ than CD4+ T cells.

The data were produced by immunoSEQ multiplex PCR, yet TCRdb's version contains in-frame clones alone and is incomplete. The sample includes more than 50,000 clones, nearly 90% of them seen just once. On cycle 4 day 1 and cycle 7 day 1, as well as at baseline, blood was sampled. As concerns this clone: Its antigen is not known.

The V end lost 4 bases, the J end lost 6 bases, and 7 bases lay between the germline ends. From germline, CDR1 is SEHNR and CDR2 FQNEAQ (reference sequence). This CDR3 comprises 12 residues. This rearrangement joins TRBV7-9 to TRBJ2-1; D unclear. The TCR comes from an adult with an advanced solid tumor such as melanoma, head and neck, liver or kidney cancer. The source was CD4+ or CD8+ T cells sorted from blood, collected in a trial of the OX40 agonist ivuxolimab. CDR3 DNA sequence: TGTGCCAGCAGCTACTTACTCAATGAGCAGTTCTTC. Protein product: CASSYLLNEQFF.